This T cell receptor beta chain was captured by sequencing in a study of patients and donors after allogeneic stem cell transplantation. This CDR3 spans 14 amino acids. Trimming took 5 bases from V and 3 from J, leaving 10 bases between them. TCRdb redid the calling of the RT-PCR reads with MiXCR, one entry per CDR3 protein. The repertoire includes about 110,000 distinct CDR3 sequences, around 38% of them detected once, and about 27% sits in the top ten. The sequencing input was blood, either unsorted or a sorted T cell fraction (not recorded which). The TCR sequence derives from a human donor who was either an allogeneic HSCT recipient or a stem cell or donor lymphocyte infusion donor (not recorded which). It is not recorded whose cells these are; they may come from a transplant donor. The rearrangement uses TRBV12-3 or TRBV12-4 and TRBJ2-2, with a weak D call TRBD1 (6 bases). The CDR3 DNA sequence: TGTGCCAGCAGTCCCTGGACAGACACCGGGGAGCTGTTTTTT. Translating gives CASSPWTDTGELFF.